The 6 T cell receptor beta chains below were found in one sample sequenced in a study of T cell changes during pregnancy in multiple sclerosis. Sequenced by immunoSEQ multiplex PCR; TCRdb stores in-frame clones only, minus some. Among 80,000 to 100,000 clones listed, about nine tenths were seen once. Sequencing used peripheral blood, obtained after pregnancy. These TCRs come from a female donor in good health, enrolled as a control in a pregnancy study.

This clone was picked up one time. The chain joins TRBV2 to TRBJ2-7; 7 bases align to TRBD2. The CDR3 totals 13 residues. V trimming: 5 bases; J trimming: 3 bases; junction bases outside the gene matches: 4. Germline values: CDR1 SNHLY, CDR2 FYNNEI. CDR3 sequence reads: CASSSASGYEQYF. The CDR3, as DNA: TGTGCCAGCAGTAGTGCTAGCGGCTACGAGCAGTACTTC.

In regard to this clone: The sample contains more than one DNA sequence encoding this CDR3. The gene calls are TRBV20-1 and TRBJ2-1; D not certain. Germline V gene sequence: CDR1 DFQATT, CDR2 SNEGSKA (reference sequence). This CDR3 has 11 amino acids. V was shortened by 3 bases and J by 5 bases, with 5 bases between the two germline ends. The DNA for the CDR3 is TGCAGTGCTAGGGGCCACAATGAGCAGTTCTTC. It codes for CSARGHNEQFF.

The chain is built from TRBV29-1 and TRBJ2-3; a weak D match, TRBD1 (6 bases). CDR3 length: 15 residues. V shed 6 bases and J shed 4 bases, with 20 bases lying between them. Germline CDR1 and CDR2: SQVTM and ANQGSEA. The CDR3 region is CSVGVRGTVADTQYF. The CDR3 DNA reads TGCAGCGTGGGGGTTAGGGGGACGGTCGCAGATACGCAGTATTTT.

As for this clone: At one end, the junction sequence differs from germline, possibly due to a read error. CDR3 coding DNA: TGTGCCAGCAGTCTGCCCCCGGGGGGTCCAATCTTT. Its translation is CASSLPPGGPIF. The chain recombines TRBV28 with TRBJ2-3; 7 bases match TRBD2. CDR3 length equals 12 residues. The germline V gene has CDR1 MDHEN and CDR2 SYDVKM.

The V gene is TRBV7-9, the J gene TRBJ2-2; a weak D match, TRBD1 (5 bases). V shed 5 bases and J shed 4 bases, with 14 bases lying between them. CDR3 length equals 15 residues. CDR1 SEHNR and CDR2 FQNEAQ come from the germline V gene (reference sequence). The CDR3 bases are TGTGCCAGCAGCCCCCGTAGGGGTGGCACCGGGGAGCTGTTTTTT. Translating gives CASSPRRGGTGELFF.

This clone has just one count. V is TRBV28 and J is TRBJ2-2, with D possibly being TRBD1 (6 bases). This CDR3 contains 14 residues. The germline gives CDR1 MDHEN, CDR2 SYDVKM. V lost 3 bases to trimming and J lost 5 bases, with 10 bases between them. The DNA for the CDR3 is TGTGCCAGCAGTTTGCCCAGGGGTACCGGGGAGCTGTTTTTT. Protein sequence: CASSLPRGTGELFF.